The T cell receptor beta chain under discussion was sequenced for a study of T cells in Graves' hyperthyroidism and ophthalmopathy. CDR1 and CDR2 from the germline V gene are KGHSH and LQKENI. Deletions cut 3 bases from V and 1 base from J, with 18 bases between. The CDR3 contains 17 residues. This clonotype was recorded at least ten times. Its antigen is still unknown. The study, taken as a whole, reports: Before onset, ophthalmopathy was predicted by the model a median approximately 6.7 months earlier.

Amplified TCR beta CDR3 regions derived from RNA transcripts. RT-PCR in the first round (using the HTBI primer set) targeted the TCR CDR3. TCRdb re-derived calls from the multiplex PCR reads in MiXCR, one entry per CDR3 protein. The sample includes hundreds of thousands of distinct CDR3 sequences, around 15% seen only once; the top ten take about 10%. Patients counted as stable if ophthalmopathy did not develop within 18 months. Sequenced material: blood. This receptor was obtained from a woman between 18 and 30 years old with Graves' hyperthyroidism. V is TRBV18 and J is TRBJ1-1, with D hard to call. The CDR3 loop reads CASSPTTSSTGNTEAFF. The CDR3 nucleotides read TGTGCCAGCTCACCCACGACCAGCTCGACGGGGAACACTGAAGCTTTCTTT.